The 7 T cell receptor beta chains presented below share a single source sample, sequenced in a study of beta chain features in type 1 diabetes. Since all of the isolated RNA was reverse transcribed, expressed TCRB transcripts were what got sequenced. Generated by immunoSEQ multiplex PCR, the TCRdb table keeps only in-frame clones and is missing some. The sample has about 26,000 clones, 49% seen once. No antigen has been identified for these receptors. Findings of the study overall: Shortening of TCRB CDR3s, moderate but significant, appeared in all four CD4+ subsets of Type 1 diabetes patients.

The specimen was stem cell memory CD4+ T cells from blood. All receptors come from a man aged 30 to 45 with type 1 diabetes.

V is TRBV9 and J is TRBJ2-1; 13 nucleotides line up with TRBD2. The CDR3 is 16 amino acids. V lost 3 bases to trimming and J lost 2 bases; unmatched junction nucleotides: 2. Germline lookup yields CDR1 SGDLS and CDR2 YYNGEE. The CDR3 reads CASSGGTSGAYNEQFF. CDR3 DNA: TGTGCCAGCAGCGGGGGGACTAGCGGGGCCTACAATGAGCAGTTCTTC.

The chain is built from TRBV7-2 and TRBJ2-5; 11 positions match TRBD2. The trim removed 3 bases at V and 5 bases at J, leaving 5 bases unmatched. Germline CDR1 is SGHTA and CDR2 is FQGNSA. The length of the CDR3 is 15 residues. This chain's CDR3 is CASSFSGRAGETQYF. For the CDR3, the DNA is TGTGCCAGCAGCTTTAGCGGGAGGGCGGGTGAGACCCAGTACTTC. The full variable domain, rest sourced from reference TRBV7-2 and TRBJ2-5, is GAGVSQSPSNKVTEKGKDVELRCDPISGHTALYWYRQSLGQGLEFLIYFQGNSAPDKSGLPSDRFSAERTGGSVSTLTIQRTQQEDSAVYLCASSFSGRAGETQYFGPGTRLLVL.

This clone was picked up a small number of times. CDR3 amino acids: CASSVPRDSSYGYTF. The CDR3 DNA sequence: TGTGCCAGCAGCGTACCTCGGGACAGCTCCTATGGCTACACCTTC. This chain links TRBV7-9 with TRBJ1-2; 7 nucleotides align to TRBD1. Trimming cost V 5 bases and J 4 bases; bases outside gene matches: 10. Germline loops: CDR1 SEHNR, CDR2 FQNEAQ (reference sequence). CDR3 size: 15 residues.

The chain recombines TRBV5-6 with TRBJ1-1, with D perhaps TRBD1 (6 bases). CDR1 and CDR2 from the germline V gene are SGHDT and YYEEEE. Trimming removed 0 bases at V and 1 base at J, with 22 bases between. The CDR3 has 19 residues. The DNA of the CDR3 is TGTGCCAGCAGCTTGGGCCTCGGGACATTTCGGACGAGGAACACTGAAGCTTTCTTT. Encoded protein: CASSLGLGTFRTRNTEAFF.

This CDR3 reads CASSQIPGQGYGYTF. In DNA, the CDR3 is TGCGCCAGCAGCCAAATCCCGGGACAGGGCTATGGCTACACCTTC. The chain carries TRBV4-1 and TRBJ1-2, with 9 bases lining up with TRBD1. The germline gives CDR1 MGHRA, CDR2 YSYEKL. The length of the CDR3 is 15 residues. Losses at the gene ends were 2 bases for V and 4 bases for J; bases not matched to a gene: 5.

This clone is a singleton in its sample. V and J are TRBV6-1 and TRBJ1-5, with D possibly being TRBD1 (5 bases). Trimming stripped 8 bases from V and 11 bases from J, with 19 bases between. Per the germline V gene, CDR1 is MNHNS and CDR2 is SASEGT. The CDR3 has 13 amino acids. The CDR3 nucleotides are TGTGCCAGCTTTTTGGGGGGAGTTTCCGCCCAGCATTTT. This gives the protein CASFLGGVSAQHF.

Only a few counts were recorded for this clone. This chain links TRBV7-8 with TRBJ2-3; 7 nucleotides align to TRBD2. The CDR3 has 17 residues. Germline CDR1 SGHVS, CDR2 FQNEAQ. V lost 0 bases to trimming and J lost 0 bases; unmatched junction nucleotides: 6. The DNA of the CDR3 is TGTGCCAGCAGCTTAGCCTCTTCTAGCGGAAGCACAGATACGCAGTATTTT. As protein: CASSLASSSGSTDTQYF.